A selection of T cell receptor beta chains follows, all from one sample in a study of tumor and adjacent non-tumor tissue in lung cancer. TCRdb passed the multiplex PCR reads through MiXCR, listing each CDR3 protein once. The sample has about 48,000 distinct CDR3 sequences, less than 70% seen once; the top ten hold approximately 28%. Input material: distant non-tumor lung tissue. The receptors stem from a woman aged 70-85 years with non-small cell lung cancer. Each CDR3 is given with its conserved first and last residue. The D gene is left open where the match is weak. Where a row states a size, it is once, few, many or the class of an expanded clone; other rows omit it.

D gene	clone size	CDR3 length	J gene	V gene	CDR3 protein	CDR3 DNA
TRBD1	once	15	TRBJ2-6	TRBV30	CGWSGTAAGANVLIF	TGTGGCTGGAGTGGGACAGCAGCTGGGGCCAACGTCCTGATTTTC
NA	many	14	TRBJ2-5	TRBV20-1	CSARNPTGYETQYF	TGCAGTGCTAGAAATCCAACAGGGTACGAGACCCAGTACTTC
TRBD1	many	15	TRBJ1-6	TRBV10-2	CASSDPGQINSPLHF	TGCGCCAGCAGTGACCCGGGACAGATTAATTCACCCCTCCACTTT
TRBD1	many	15	TRBJ1-2	TRBV6-2/TRBV6-3	CASSYNRRGNYGYTF	TGTGCCAGCAGTTACAATCGCAGGGGGAACTATGGCTACACCTTC
NA	few	14	TRBJ1-1	TRBV11-2	CASSSSGKNTEAFF	TGTGCCAGCAGCTCATCAGGGAAGAACACTGAAGCTTTCTTT
NA	NA	15	TRBJ2-6	TRBV6-2/TRBV6-3	CVSSYSVSGANVLTF	TGTGTCAGCAGCTACTCGGTCTCTGGAGCCAACGTCCTGACTTTC
NA	few	14	TRBJ1-6	TRBV2	CASSVEGNNSPLHF	TGTGCCAGCAGTGTCGAGGGGAATAATTCACCCCTCCACTTT
NA	NA	13	TRBJ2-7	TRBV16	CASTRGRLHEQYF	TGTGCCAGCACCCGTGGGAGGCTGCATGAGCAGTACTTC
NA	NA	17	TRBJ2-1	TRBV5-4	CASIPSSGANLGYEQFF	TGTGCCAGCATCCCGAGTTCGGGTGCAAATTTGGGCTATGAGCAGTTCTTC
NA	many	16	TRBJ1-2	TRBV13	CASSRGGRFANYGYTF	TGTGCCAGCAGCAGAGGGGGAAGGTTCGCTAACTATGGCTACACCTTC
NA	NA	14	TRBJ2-1	TRBV7-3	CASSPLYTGDEQFF	TGTGCCAGCAGCCCCCTTTATACGGGGGATGAGCAGTTCTTC
NA	NA	15	TRBJ2-1	TRBV6-5	CASSPGGVDDHEQFF	TGTGCCAGCAGCCCGGGCGGTGTGGATGACCATGAGCAGTTCTTC
TRBD1	many	15	TRBJ1-2	TRBV28	CASSLTGGLYYGYTF	TGTGCCAGCAGTTTGACAGGGGGCTTATACTATGGCTACACCTTC
NA	many	14	TRBJ1-1	TRBV10-2	CATAGGGMNTEAFF	TGCGCCACCGCGGGGGGTGGCATGAACACTGAAGCTTTCTTT
NA	NA	16	TRBJ2-2	TRBV4-2	CASSQDWATNTGELVF	TGTGCTAGCAGCCAAGATTGGGCCACGAATACCGGGGAGCTGGTTTTT
NA	NA	15	TRBJ2-2	TRBV11-3	CACSSVTGGTGELFF	TGTGCCTGCAGTTCCGTTACAGGAGGGACAGGGGAGCTGTTTTTT
NA	NA	15	TRBJ2-3	TRBV6-5	CASSYSFMDTDTRYF	TGTGCCAGCAGTTACTCGTTTATGGACACGGATACGCGGTATTTT
TRBD1	NA	15	TRBJ2-5	TRBV29-1	CSGQGQGKLRETQYF	TGCAGCGGCCAGGGACAGGGGAAATTAAGAGAGACCCAGTACTTC
NA	NA	13	TRBJ1-1	TRBV6-1	CASSKTGDTVAFF	TGTGCCAGCAGCAAAACAGGAGACACTGTAGCTTTCTTT
NA	NA	14	TRBJ2-3	TRBV6-2/TRBV6-3	CASSLPGSADTQYF	TGTGCCAGCAGTTTACCGGGATCCGCAGATACGCAATATTTT
NA	NA	10	TRBJ2-3	TRBV29-1	CSVVIGAQYF	TGCAGCGTTGTGATCGGTGCGCAGTATTTT
NA	few	14	TRBJ2-3	TRBV2	CASTGQPSTDTQYF	TGTGCCAGCACTGGACAACCATCCACAGATACGCAGTATTTT
NA	NA	14	TRBJ2-1	TRBV14	CASNQDWTVHEQFF	TGTGCCAGCAACCAAGATTGGACAGTCCATGAACAGTTCTTC
TRBD1	few	17	TRBJ2-6	TRBV5-6	CASSWGQGDFGANVLTF	TGTGCCAGCAGCTGGGGACAGGGGGATTTTGGGGCCAACGTCCTGACTTTC
TRBD2	NA	16	TRBJ2-1	TRBV5-1	CASDPSVAGGLNEQFF	TGCGCCAGCGACCCCTCCGTCGCGGGAGGGCTCAATGAGCAGTTCTTC
NA	NA	16	TRBJ2-1	TRBV4-1	CASSQGSAGGYNEQFF	TGCGCCAGCAGCCAAGGTTCCGCAGGAGGGTACAATGAGCAGTTCTTC
NA	many	10	TRBJ1-2	TRBV19	CASRHYGYTF	TGTGCCAGTAGACATTATGGCTACACCTTC
TRBD1	many	13	TRBJ2-7	TRBV6-1	CASSLETGTEQYF	TGTGCCAGCAGTCTAGAGACAGGGACGGAGCAGTACTTC
TRBD2	many	15	TRBJ2-1	TRBV7-3	CASSLGLAVYNEQFF	TGTGCCAGCAGCTTAGGTCTAGCGGTCTACAATGAGCAGTTCTTC
NA	NA	13	TRBJ2-2	TRBV20-1	CSARRQNTGKLFF	TGCAGTGCTAGGCGGCAGAACACCGGCAAGCTGTTTTTT
TRBD2	many	15	TRBJ2-5	TRBV10-2	CASSRTSGGGETQYF	TGCGCCAGCAGTCGGACTAGCGGGGGAGGAGAGACCCAGTACTTC
NA	NA	14	TRBJ2-3	TRBV28	CASRLVTSTDTQYF	TGTGCCAGCCGTCTGGTGACTAGCACAGATACGCAGTATTTT
TRBD2	many	23	TRBJ2-1	TRBV11-2	CASSLGRETERTSDLSSYNEQFF	TGTGCCAGCAGCTTAGGGCGGGAGACAGAACGTACCTCCGACCTTAGCTCCTACAATGAGCAGTTCTTC
NA	many	15	TRBJ1-2	TRBV11-2	CASSLGDTLSYGYTF	TGTGCCAGCAGCTTAGGGGACACACTTTCCTATGGCTACACCTTC
TRBD2	NA	13	TRBJ2-7	TRBV29-1	CSVALAGDYEQYF	TGCAGCGTTGCGCTAGCGGGAGATTACGAGCAGTACTTT
NA	NA	14	TRBJ2-7	TRBV12-3/TRBV12-4	CASSLDAQRSDQYF	TGTGCCAGTAGTTTAGACGCCCAACGCTCCGATCAGTACTTC
NA	NA	14	TRBJ1-1	TRBV4-1	CASSRRTVDTEAFF	TGCGCCAGCAGCCGCCGGACAGTGGACACTGAAGCTTTCTTT
NA	NA	12	TRBJ2-2	TRBV6-5	CDSSWGPGELFF	TGTGACAGTAGTTGGGGACCCGGGGAGCTGTTTTTT
NA	many	13	TRBJ2-5	TRBV12-3/TRBV12-4	CASGRGFQETQYF	TGTGCCAGCGGGCGTGGCTTTCAAGAGACCCAGTACTTC
NA	many	12	TRBJ1-1	TRBV7-9	CASSFGGDEAFF	TGTGCCAGCAGCTTCGGCGGAGATGAAGCTTTCTTT
NA	NA	13	TRBJ2-1	TRBV28	CANRAVNYNEQFF	TGTGCCAACAGGGCGGTTAACTACAATGAGCAGTTCTTC